These 22 T cell receptor beta chains originate from one sample sequenced in a study of T cell changes during pregnancy in multiple sclerosis. Measured with immunoSEQ multiplex PCR; TCRdb has only the in-frame clones, and not every one. This sample carries approximately 30,000 clones, around 90% of them seen once, and the ten largest clones take approximately 4.7%. Sequencing was performed on CD8+ T cells from peripheral blood mononuclear cells, taken in the first trimester of pregnancy. These receptors all stem from a female donor with multiple sclerosis, enrolled in a pregnancy study.

The rearrangement links TRBV4-1 to TRBJ1-5; D is unresolved. The CDR3 runs to 16 residues. CDR1 and CDR2 (germline): MGHRA, YSYEKL. The ends were cut back, 0 bases at V and 0 bases at J, with 9 bases in the middle. The CDR3 region is CASSQEGGYSNQPQHF. The CDR3 DNA is TGCGCCAGCAGCCAAGAGGGAGGTTATAGCAATCAGCCCCAGCATTTT.

The chain employs TRBV6-5 and TRBJ1-1; D may be TRBD1 (5 bases). CDR1 is MNHEY and CDR2 is SVGAGI in the germline V gene. This CDR3 comprises 14 residues. Trimming stripped 6 bases from V and 1 base from J, with 12 bases between. The DNA of the CDR3 is TGTGCCAGCAGCCCGACAGCCTGGAACACTGAAGCTTTCTTT. It translates to CASSPTAWNTEAFF.

In its sample, this clone was seen once. The rearrangement links TRBV28 to TRBJ1-1, with D unclear. The length of the CDR3 is 11 residues. Trimming left V 7 bases short and J 0 bases short, with 3 bases between. From germline, CDR1 is MDHEN and CDR2 SYDVKM. CDR3 DNA: TGTGCCAGCACTATGAACACTGAAGCTTTCTTT. It codes for CASTMNTEAFF. The full variable domain, its missing parts supplied by reference TRBV28 and TRBJ1-1, is DVKVTQSSRYLVKRTGEKVFLECVQDMDHENMFWYRQDPGLGLRLIYFSYDVKMKEKGDIPEGYSVSREKKERFSLILESASTNQTSMYLCASTMNTEAFFGQGTRLTVV.

This rearrangement joins TRBV19 to TRBJ2-7; D perhaps matches TRBD1 (5 bases). V shed 3 bases and J shed 0 bases, with 9 bases lying between them. Germline CDR1 is LNHDA and CDR2 is SQIVND (reference sequence). The CDR3 has 14 residues. The CDR3 region has the DNA TGTGCCAGTAGTATCGCAGGGTTCTCCTACGAGCAGTACTTC. This codes for CASSIAGFSYEQYF.

This sequence joins TRBV13 and TRBJ2-5; D call uncertain. V lost 1 base, J lost 4 bases, and 13 bases lay in between. This CDR3 spans 15 amino acids. Per the germline V gene, CDR1 is PRHDT and CDR2 is FYEKMQ (reference sequence). The CDR3 bases are TGTGCCAGCAGCTTAGTCATTGGAGTCGGAGAGACCCAGTACTTC. Translating gives CASSLVIGVGETQYF.

This clone appeared a few times. This sequence joins TRBV30 and TRBJ1-5; 11 nucleotides line up with TRBD1. CDR1 is GTSNPN, CDR2 SVGIG, per germline (reference sequence). CDR3 length equals 15 residues. The V gene end was trimmed by 4 bases and the J gene end by 5 bases; junction bases not matched to a gene: 7. This chain's CDR3 is CAWTPRTGGYQPQHF. Here the CDR3 DNA reads TGTGCCTGGACCCCGCGGACAGGGGGCTATCAGCCCCAGCATTTT.

V gene TRBV2 combines with J gene TRBJ2-7; 7 bases agree with TRBD1. In germline, CDR1 is SNHLY, CDR2 FYNNEI. The CDR3 runs to 16 residues. J lost 7 bases, V lost 5 bases, and 17 bases had no gene match. For the CDR3, the DNA is TGTGCCAGCAGTTTTTTAGACAGGGCCAAGGTGGGGGAGCAGTACTTC. Its protein is CASSFLDRAKVGEQYF. Drawing the rest from reference TRBV2 and TRBJ2-7, the complete variable domain is EPEVTQTPSHQVTQMGQEVILRCVPISNHLYFYWYRQILGQKVEFLVSFYNNEISEKSEIFDDQFSVERPDGSNFTLKIRSTKLEDSAMYFCASSFLDRAKVGEQYFGPGTRLTVT.

The gene calls are TRBV4-1 and TRBJ2-1; 7 bases line up with TRBD2. After removal of 0 bases from V and 6 bases from J, the junction contained 8 bases not matched to a gene. Germline CDR1 is MGHRA and CDR2 is YSYEKL. The CDR3 has 16 amino acids. Here the CDR3 DNA reads TGCGCCAGCAGCCAAGATAAGTGGCGACTAGCCAATGAGCAGTTCTTC. Protein product: CASSQDKWRLANEQFF.

The chain is built from TRBV2 and TRBJ2-1; weak D call: TRBD1 (6 bases). Germline assignment: CDR1 SNHLY and CDR2 FYNNEI. V dropped 6 bases and J dropped 10 bases, with 22 bases sitting between them. CDR3 size: 15 residues. CDR3 residues: CASRLVQGKSYEQFF. CDR3 DNA: TGTGCCAGCAGATTAGTCCAGGGGAAATCCTACGAGCAGTTCTTC. The full variable domain, in which reference TRBV2 and TRBJ2-1 provide the parts outside the CDR3, is EPEVTQTPSHQVTQMGQEVILRCVPISNHLYFYWYRQILGQKVEFLVSFYNNEISEKSEIFDDQFSVERPDGSNFTLKIRSTKLEDSAMYFCASRLVQGKSYEQFFGPGTRLTVL.

The chain has TRBV11-2 and TRBJ2-7; 7 nucleotides align to TRBD2. This CDR3 contains 15 residues. J lost 3 bases, V lost 5 bases, and 10 bases had no gene match. The germline gives CDR1 SGHAT, CDR2 FQNNGV. In DNA, the CDR3 is TGTGCCAGCAGCGGGGGGGGTAGAGGAGGCTACGAGCAGTACTTC. Amino acids: CASSGGGRGGYEQYF.

The chain carries TRBV4-3 and TRBJ2-3; 7 bases match TRBD1. Germline V CDR1 and CDR2: LGHNA, YSLEER. The V segment lost 4 bases and the J segment 2 bases; nucleotides outside the gene matches: 9. This CDR3 is 16 amino acids long. CDR3 sequence: CASSLTTGVVTDTQYF. The CDR3 DNA reads as TGCGCCAGCAGCCTGACAACAGGGGTTGTCACAGATACGCAGTATTTT.

The chain combines TRBV5-4 with TRBJ1-3; 8 nucleotides match TRBD1. This CDR3 has 15 amino acids. Germline trimming cut 1 base from V and 4 bases from J; bases unmatched to any gene: 4. In germline, CDR1 is SGHNT, CDR2 YYREEE (reference sequence). CDR3 protein: CASSLYGQGGNTIYF. CDR3 nucleotide sequence: TGTGCCAGCAGCTTGTACGGACAGGGCGGAAACACCATATATTTT.

The chain joins TRBV2 to TRBJ2-7; D might be TRBD2 (5 bases). The length of the CDR3 is 13 residues. The germline V gene encodes CDR1 SNHLY and CDR2 FYNNEI. V was trimmed by 5 bases and J by 4 bases, leaving 12 bases between them. CDR3 in DNA: TGTGCCAGCAGTTTCGGGATCTTATACGAGCAGTACTTC. As protein: CASSFGILYEQYF.

This chain links TRBV9 with TRBJ1-2; 10 bases align to TRBD1. Germline V gene sequence: CDR1 SGDLS, CDR2 YYNGEE. Germline trimming cut 1 base from V and 4 bases from J; bases unmatched to any gene: 4. This CDR3 has 15 amino acids. CDR3 residues: CASSVSWDRGYGYTF. As DNA, the CDR3 is TGTGCCAGCAGCGTATCCTGGGACAGGGGCTATGGCTACACCTTC. Full variable domain (outside the CDR3, taken from reference TRBV9 and TRBJ1-2): DSGVTQTPKHLITATGQRVTLRCSPRSGDLSVYWYQQSLDQGLQFLIQYYNGEERAKGNILERFSAQQFPDLHSELNLSSLELGDSALYFCASSVSWDRGYGYTFGSGTRLTVV.

This chain links TRBV7-9 with TRBJ1-2; perhaps TRBD1 as D (5 bases). The CDR3 runs to 13 residues. Per germline, CDR1 SEHNR and CDR2 FQNEAQ (reference sequence). Between the trimmed V and J ends, which lost 0 bases and 6 bases, there was a span of 8 bases. The CDR3 DNA reads TGTGCCAGCAGCTTAGCTATGACAGATGGCTACACCTTC. Residues: CASSLAMTDGYTF.

The rearrangement uses TRBV5-6 and TRBJ1-4; D is unclear. Germline-derived CDR1 and CDR2 are SGHDT and YYEEEE. V lost 0 bases and J 5 bases, leaving 8 bases between the germline ends. The CDR3 length is 14 residues. The CDR3 sequence: CASSLDRWNEKLFF. CDR3 in DNA: TGTGCCAGCAGCTTGGACAGATGGAATGAAAAACTGTTTTTT.

V and J are TRBV4-1 and TRBJ2-7, with a weak D call TRBD2 (6 bases). CDR1 is MGHRA, CDR2 YSYEKL, per germline. This CDR3 has 15 amino acids. V lost 4 bases and J lost 5, with 18 bases in between. CDR3 DNA sequence: TGCGCCAGCAGCCCGAGTGCCGGGAGCATGAACGAGCAGTACTTC. Amino acid sequence: CASSPSAGSMNEQYF.

The V and J genes are TRBV11-2 and TRBJ1-1, with D perhaps TRBD1 (6 bases). This CDR3 is built from 17 residues. V lost 1 base and J 2 bases, leaving 17 bases between the germline ends. Per germline, CDR1 SGHAT and CDR2 FQNNGV. The CDR3 is CASSLASWDTYNTEAFF. The CDR3 DNA reads as TGTGCCAGCAGCTTAGCCTCTTGGGACACCTATAACACTGAAGCTTTCTTT.

This chain connects TRBV27 to TRBJ1-5, with 7 bases identical to TRBD1. Germline V gene data show CDR1 as MNHEY and CDR2 as SMNVEV (reference sequence). This CDR3 comprises 14 residues. V shed 5 bases, J shed 6 bases, and the junction held 7 bases outside the gene matches. CDR3 sequence (DNA): TGTGCCAGCAGTCCTAGGACAGGCGGTCAGCCCCAGCATTTT. This encodes CASSPRTGGQPQHF.

V is TRBV9 and J is TRBJ2-3; D gene unclear. This CDR3 has 11 amino acids. The V gene lost 4 bases and the J gene lost 4 bases, with 4 bases spanning the gap. CDR1 is SGDLS, CDR2 YYNGEE, per germline. The CDR3 nucleotides read TGTGCCAGCAGCTCGGCAGATACGCAGTATTTT. It codes for CASSSADTQYF.

This rearrangement joins TRBV6-5 to TRBJ2-7, with D maybe TRBD1 (6 bases). Trimming cost V 6 bases and J 2 bases, with 17 bases left between them. From germline, CDR1 is MNHEY and CDR2 SVGAGI. CDR3 length: 15 residues. For the CDR3, the DNA is TGTGCCAGCAGATTACGGCCAGGGGACGCCTACGAGCAGTACTTC. Residues: CASRLRPGDAYEQYF.

This chain joins TRBV28 and TRBJ2-7; TRBD2 aligns across 10 bases. Germline CDR1 reads MDHEN; CDR2 reads SYDVKM. Unmatched junction bases numbered 4, after V lost 6 bases and J lost 2 bases. The CDR3 totals 14 residues. The DNA for the CDR3 is TGTGCCAGCAGCACAGGACTAGCGGCCTACGAGCAGTACTTC. Encoded protein: CASSTGLAAYEQYF. Full variable domain (missing parts from reference TRBV28 and TRBJ2-7): DVKVTQSSRYLVKRTGEKVFLECVQDMDHENMFWYRQDPGLGLRLIYFSYDVKMKEKGDIPEGYSVSREKKERFSLILESASTNQTSMYLCASSTGLAAYEQYFGPGTRLTVT.